This TCR beta chain was recovered during a study of T cells after posttransplantation cyclophosphamide. Findings and limits, study-wide: Later blood repertoires were often dominated by clones from the donor CD8+ memory compartment. Tissue-infiltrating T cells from skin or gut overlapped little with blood T cells.

The CDR3 runs to 15 residues. The germline CDR1 and CDR2 sequences are SGDLS and YYNGEE. V trimming: 0 bases; J trimming: 6 bases; junction bases outside the gene matches: 6. Repertoires were generated with immunoSEQ multiplex PCR, while TCRdb's copy carries only in-frame clones and drops some. This table holds roughly 20,000 clones, 80% to 90% found once. This clone has just a few counts. As yet, its antigen is unknown. Controls had myeloablative marrow grafts with methotrexate and calcineurin inhibitor, sampled at 1 year. The chain couples TRBV9 to TRBJ1-3; 7 nucleotides line up with TRBD1. The origin of this receptor is a female patient between 25 and 45 years old who received an allogeneic stem cell transplant from an unrelated donor, was CMV-positive, and had acute and chronic GVHD. Some T cells may possibly be graft donor cells. This specimen was PBMCs, taken 350 to 400 days after allogeneic stem cell transplant with calcineurin inhibitor and methotrexate. The CDR3 sequence: CASSVGQGIKNTIYF. The CDR3 bases are TGTGCCAGCAGCGTAGGACAGGGAATAAAAAACACCATATATTTT. The full variable domain, in which reference TRBV9 and TRBJ1-3 provide the parts outside the CDR3, is DSGVTQTPKHLITATGQRVTLRCSPRSGDLSVYWYQQSLDQGLQFLIQYYNGEERAKGNILERFSAQQFPDLHSELNLSSLELGDSALYFCASSVGQGIKNTIYFGEGSWLTVV.